This T cell receptor (beta chain) was sequenced in a study of blood T cell repertoires in COVID-19. Overall study context: T cells, B-cell-depleted T cells, or PBMCs provided the cDNA or gDNA that served as material.

Assay used: immunoSEQ multiplex PCR; TCRdb lists only in-frame clones, some missing. This sample has approximately 250,000 clones, with approximately 82% found just once. The V gene lost 6 bases and the J gene lost 7 bases, with 23 bases spanning the gap. The CDR3 runs 17 residues. CDR1 and CDR2 from the germline V gene are SGHNT and YYREEE (reference sequence). The TCR originated in a woman aged 40 to 49 who had recovered from COVID-19. Source material: peripheral blood. V usage is TRBV5-4 and J usage is TRBJ2-6; D possibly corresponds to TRBD2 (7 bases). The CDR3 sequence: CASTLWGGALRANVLTF. In DNA form, the CDR3 reads TGTGCCAGCACCCTTTGGGGGGGGGCTCTCCGTGCCAACGTCCTGACTTTC.